This T cell receptor (beta chain) emerged from a study of CD8 T cells in Susac syndrome. For the study at large: Patients with Susac syndrome had blood drawn and were at that point therapy-naive, on corticosteroids, or on intravenous immunoglobulin alone.

TEMRA cells were FACS-enriched, while CD8+ and CD4+ T cells were negatively isolated. Germline V lookup: CDR1 SNHLY, CDR2 FYNNEI. The CDR3 sequence is 15 residues long. V dropped 7 bases and J dropped 5 bases, with 21 bases sitting between them. Reverse transcription of roughly 0.5 to 1 ug RNA was performed with random hexamers. Amplification of the TCR beta CDR3 was carried out by immunoSEQ multiplex PCR, which spanned a total of 54 Vbeta and 13 Jbeta segments. TCRdb independently ran MiXCR on the immunoSEQ multiplex PCR reads; one entry per CDR3 protein. The top ten hold under 0.12% of the sample, which has about 240,000 distinct CDR3 sequences, 90% to 96% seen once.

Sequences were obtained from CD4+ T cells from PBMCs. The chain joins TRBV2 to TRBJ2-7; D uncertain. This receptor was obtained from a human donor with Susac syndrome. The DNA for the CDR3 is TGTGCCAGCATGTCCGTGCTGGCAGGTCGCCACGAGCAGTACTTC. It encodes CASMSVLAGRHEQYF.